Listed below are T cell receptor beta chains from one sample, sequenced in a study of cytomegalovirus exposure and HLA in healthy donors. The protocol was immunoSEQ multiplex PCR, while the TCRdb copy is restricted to in-frame clones and leaves out a portion. The sample has 200,000 to 300,000 clones; roughly 82% are singletons. Sequences were obtained from PBMCs. All receptors derive from a woman aged 40 to 50 in good health and CMV-seropositive. Both conserved end residues are part of each CDR3. D genes are given only for firm matches. Rows give clone size only sometimes, using once, few, many, or a class for an expanded clone.

j_call	clone_size	v_call	d_call	cdr3_nt	cdr3_aa
TRBJ2-7	-	TRBV7-2	-	TGTGCCAGCAGCTTAGGCCCAGGGACTCACTCCTACGAGCAGTACTTC	CASSLGPGTHSYEQYF
TRBJ2-2	-	TRBV5-4	-	TGTGCCAGCAGCTTTAAGGGGCGGAACACCGGGGAGCTGTTTTTT	CASSFKGRNTGELFF
TRBJ2-7	-	TRBV6-1	TRBD2	TGTGCCAGCAGTGAAGCCGGGACTAGCTCCTACGAGCAGTACTTC	CASSEAGTSSYEQYF
TRBJ2-1	-	TRBV7-9	TRBD2	TGTGCCAGCAGCTTTTCCTTGGCGGGGGGGCATGCGGGTGAGCAGTTCTTC	CASSFSLAGGHAGEQFF
TRBJ2-2	-	TRBV30	-	TGTGCCTGGAGTCCGACGAGGCAGAACACCGGGGAGCTGTTTTTT	CAWSPTRQNTGELFF
TRBJ2-7	-	TRBV6-6	-	TGTGCCAGCAGCTTAGCGATAGGAGAGCAGTACTTC	CASSLAIGEQYF
TRBJ2-1	-	TRBV2	TRBD1	TGTGCCAGCAGTGAGGAGACAGGGTCCAGTGAGCAGTTCTTC	CASSEETGSSEQFF
TRBJ1-1	-	TRBV2	-	TGTGCCAGCAGTGATGAGTACAACACTGAAGCTTTCTTT	CASSDEYNTEAFF
TRBJ2-3	-	TRBV9	TRBD2	TGTGCCAGCAGCCCGTTCCTAGCGGGAGTTGTAGATACGCAGTATTTT	CASSPFLAGVVDTQYF
TRBJ2-3	-	TRBV7-2	TRBD2	TGTGCCAGCAGCTTACTAGCGGGAAGGGGGGATACGCAGTATTTT	CASSLLAGRGDTQYF
TRBJ2-6	-	TRBV5-1	-	TGCGCCAGCAGCTTAAAGTACATACAGGGCAACGTCCTGACTTTC	CASSLKYIQGNVLTF
TRBJ2-7	-	TRBV4-2	TRBD1	TGTGCCAGCAGCCAACTCGGGACAGGGGACTACGAGCAGTACTTC	CASSQLGTGDYEQYF
TRBJ2-7	-	TRBV6-6	-	TGTGCCACCCGGCGGGGTGACTACGAGCAGTACTTC	CATRRGDYEQYF
TRBJ1-1	-	TRBV29-1	-	TGCAGCGTAACGCCCCAGGGTATCAAAGCTTTCTTT	CSVTPQGIKAFF
TRBJ1-1	-	TRBV6-5	-	TGTGCCAGCAGTTACTCGACCGGGGACACTGAAGCTTTCTTT	CASSYSTGDTEAFF
TRBJ2-7	-	TRBV15	-	TGTGCCACCAGCAAAGTAAGCGGAAGCTCCTACGAGCAGTACTTC	CATSKVSGSSYEQYF
TRBJ1-2	-	TRBV5-6	TRBD1	TGTGCCAGCAGCTTGGGGCTTACCGGGACAGCCCGCTATGGCTACACCTTC	CASSLGLTGTARYGYTF
TRBJ1-1	-	TRBV5-1	TRBD1	TGCGCCAGCAGCTTGAGACCCGGGACAGGGGGAACTGAAGCTTTCTTT	CASSLRPGTGGTEAFF
TRBJ2-1	once	TRBV28	TRBD2	TGTGCCAGCAGTGGAAGCGGGAGTTTCTCCTACAATGAGCAGTTCTTC	CASSGSGSFSYNEQFF
TRBJ2-2	-	TRBV4-3	TRBD2	TGCGCCAGCAGCCAAGAGAAGGTAGCGGGGGACACCGGGGAGCTGTTTTTT	CASSQEKVAGDTGELFF
TRBJ2-7	-	TRBV6-5	-	TGTGCCAGCAGTTACGGGACTCCTTTTAAGTACGAGCAGTACTTC	CASSYGTPFKYEQYF
TRBJ2-5	-	TRBV4-2	-	TGTGCCAGCAGCCAAGATAAGCAGGGGTGGGGAGAGACCCAGTACTTC	CASSQDKQGWGETQYF
TRBJ1-4	-	TRBV7-9	TRBD1	TGTGCCAGCAGCGCCCCGGGACAGGGATCAATTAATGAAAAACTGTTTTTT	CASSAPGQGSINEKLFF
TRBJ2-7	few	TRBV27	TRBD1	TGTGCCAGCAGACTGCCGGGACAGTCAGTCTACGAGCAGTACTTC	CASRLPGQSVYEQYF
TRBJ2-7	-	TRBV20-1	-	TGCAGTGCTAGGGCGGCCTACGAGCAGTACTTC	CSARAAYEQYF
TRBJ1-2	-	TRBV28	TRBD1	TGTGCCAGCAGCCCCACCGGGACAGGGAACTATGGCTACACCTTC	CASSPTGTGNYGYTF
TRBJ2-7	-	TRBV18	-	TGTGCCAGCTCACCACGGGCCGGGCGGGGCGTCTTTTACGAGCAGTACTTC	CASSPRAGRGVFYEQYF